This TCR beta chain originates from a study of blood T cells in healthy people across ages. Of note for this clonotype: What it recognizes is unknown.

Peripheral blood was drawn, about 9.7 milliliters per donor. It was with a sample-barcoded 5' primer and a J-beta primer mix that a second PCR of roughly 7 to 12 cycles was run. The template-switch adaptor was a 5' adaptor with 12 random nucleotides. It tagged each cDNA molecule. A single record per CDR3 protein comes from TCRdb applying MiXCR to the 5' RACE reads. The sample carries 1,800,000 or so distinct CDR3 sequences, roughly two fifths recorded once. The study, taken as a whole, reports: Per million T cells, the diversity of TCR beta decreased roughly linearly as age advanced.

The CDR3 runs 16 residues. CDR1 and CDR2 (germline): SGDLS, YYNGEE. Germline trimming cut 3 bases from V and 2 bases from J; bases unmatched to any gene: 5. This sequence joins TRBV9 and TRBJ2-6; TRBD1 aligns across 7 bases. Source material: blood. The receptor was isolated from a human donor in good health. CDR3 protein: CASSAWTGAGANVLTF. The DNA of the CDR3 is TGTGCCAGCAGCGCGTGGACAGGTGCTGGGGCCAACGTCCTGACTTTC.